The subject of this entry is one T cell receptor beta chain. The antigen is not known. Clones were sequenced by immunoSEQ multiplex PCR, and TCRdb holds only the in-frame ones, with some missing. The sample has about 1.5 million clones; around 98% are singletons. Those who donated were healthy HIV-negative adults, with no recent acute infections or vaccinations reported. This entry is derived from a study of shared clonotypes between healthy human individuals. Study-wide background: Those who served as donors were two women and a few men between the ages of 18 and 49. General study points: Generation of non-shared clonotypes was less probable than generation of clonotypes shared by all four donors. Naive subsets generally had larger estimated richness than memory subsets.

CDR1 is SGHKS and CDR2 is YYEKEE in the germline V gene (reference sequence). Trimming cost V 0 bases and J 0 bases, with 7 bases left between them. The CDR3 spans 14 residues. Sequences were obtained from naive CD4+ T cells sorted from blood. Subset reported: CD45RA+ positively selected. The chain has TRBV5-5 and TRBJ2-7, with D unclear. The sequence was collected from a man aged 25 to 40 in good health. The CDR3 is CASSLDYRSYEQYF. The CDR3 DNA sequence: TGTGCCAGCAGCTTGGACTACCGCTCCTACGAGCAGTACTTC.